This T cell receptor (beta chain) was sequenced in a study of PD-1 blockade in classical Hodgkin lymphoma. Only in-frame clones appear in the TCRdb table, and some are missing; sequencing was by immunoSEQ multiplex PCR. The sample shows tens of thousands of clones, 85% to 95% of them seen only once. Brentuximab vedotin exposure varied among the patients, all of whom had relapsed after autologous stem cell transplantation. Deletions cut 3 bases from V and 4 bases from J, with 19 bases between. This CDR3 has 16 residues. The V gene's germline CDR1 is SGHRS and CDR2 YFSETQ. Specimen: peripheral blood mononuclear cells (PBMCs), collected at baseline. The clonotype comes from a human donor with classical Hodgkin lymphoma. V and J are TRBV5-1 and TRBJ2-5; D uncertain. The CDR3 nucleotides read TGCGCCAGCAGCTACGACTCGGACCGCGTTCTAGAGACCCAGTACTTC. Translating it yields CASSYDSDRVLETQYF.